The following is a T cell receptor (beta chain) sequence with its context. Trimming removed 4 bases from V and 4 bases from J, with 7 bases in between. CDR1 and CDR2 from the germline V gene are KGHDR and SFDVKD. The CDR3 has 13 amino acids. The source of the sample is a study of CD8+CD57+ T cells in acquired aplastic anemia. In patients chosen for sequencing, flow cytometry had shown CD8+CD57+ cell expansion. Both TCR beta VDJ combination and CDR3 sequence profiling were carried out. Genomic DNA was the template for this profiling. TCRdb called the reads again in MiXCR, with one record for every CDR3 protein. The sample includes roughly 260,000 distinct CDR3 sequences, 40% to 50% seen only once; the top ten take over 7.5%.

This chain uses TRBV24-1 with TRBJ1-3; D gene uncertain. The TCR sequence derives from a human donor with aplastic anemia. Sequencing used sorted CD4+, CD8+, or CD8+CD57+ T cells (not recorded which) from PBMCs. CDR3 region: CATSEGLGNTIYF. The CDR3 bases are TGTGCCACCAGTGAGGGCCTCGGAAACACCATATATTTT.